These 2 T cell receptor beta chains were all obtained from the same sample, sequenced in a study of monozygotic twins with inflammatory bowel disease. TCRdb reprocessed the 5' RACE reads and reports one entry per CDR3 protein, with no DNA. The sample includes 350,000 to 400,000 distinct CDR3 sequences. Sequencing was carried out using blood. Source of these receptors: a human donor with ulcerative colitis or Crohn's disease, or a healthy co-twin of an affected twin (not recorded which).

The chain recombines TRBV2 with TRBJ2-5; TCRdb designates TRBD1, a call that cannot be tested without DNA. CDR3 length equals 14 residues. Germline V CDR1 and CDR2: SNHLY, FYNNEI. The CDR3 loop is CASGRGPIGGTQYF.

Here the CDR3 reads CASSTYGGGEQYF. The V call is TRBV11-2, the J call TRBJ2-7; the D call of TRBD2 rests on TCRdb alone, since no DNA is present to check it. Looked up from germline, CDR1 is SGHAT and CDR2 is FQNNGV. The CDR3 has 13 amino acids.